This T cell receptor beta chain was profiled in a study of blood T cell repertoires in COVID-19. Germline values: CDR1 MGHRA, CDR2 YSYEKL. V was clipped by 4 bases and J by 2 bases; unmatched bases: 0. The CDR3 consists of 13 residues. TCRdb's table, derived via immunoSEQ multiplex PCR, lists solely in-frame clones and lacks some. This sample has around 250,000 clones, with approximately 80% found just once. This chain uses TRBV4-1 with TRBJ2-5; 8 bases match TRBD1. The material sequenced was peripheral blood. This receptor was taken from a man under 40 who had recovered from COVID-19. The CDR3 sequence is CASSRTGQETQYF. CDR3 sequence (DNA): TGCGCCAGCAGCCGGACAGGGCAAGAGACCCAGTACTTC.